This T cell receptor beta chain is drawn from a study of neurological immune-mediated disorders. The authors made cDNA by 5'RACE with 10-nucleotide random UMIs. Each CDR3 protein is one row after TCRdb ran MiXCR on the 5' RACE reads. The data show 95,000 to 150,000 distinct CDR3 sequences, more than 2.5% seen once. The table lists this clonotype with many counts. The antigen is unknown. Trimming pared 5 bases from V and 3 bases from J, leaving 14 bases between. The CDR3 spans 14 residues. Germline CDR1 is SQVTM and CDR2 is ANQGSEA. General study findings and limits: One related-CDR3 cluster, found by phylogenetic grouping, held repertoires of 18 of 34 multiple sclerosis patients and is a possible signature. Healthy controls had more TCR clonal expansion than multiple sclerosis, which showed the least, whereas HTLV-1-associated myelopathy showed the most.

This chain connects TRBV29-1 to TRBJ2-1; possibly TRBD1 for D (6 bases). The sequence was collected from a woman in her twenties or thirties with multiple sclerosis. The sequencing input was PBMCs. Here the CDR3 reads CSVPGQLLYNEQFF. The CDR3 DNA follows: TGCAGCGTTCCGGGACAACTCCTCTACAATGAGCAGTTCTTC.